This T cell receptor (beta chain) was captured by sequencing in a study of T cell repertoires in cytomegalovirus infection. V dropped 4 bases and J dropped 6 bases, with 15 bases sitting between them. The CDR3 is 14 amino acids. Germline assignment: CDR1 SGHTA and CDR2 FQGNSA. This clonotype was recorded at least ten times. TCRdb independently ran MiXCR on the reads; one entry per CDR3 protein. Of fewer than 300,000 distinct CDR3 sequences in the sample, roughly 24% were seen once. This receptor was identified in a human donor in good health (CMV status not recorded). Some clones in this sample may be carry-over from other donors' samples. Sequencing used PBMCs. V usage is TRBV7-2 and J usage is TRBJ2-5; D assignment may be TRBD1 or TRBD2 (6 bases each). The CDR3 DNA is TGTGCCAGCAGCTCCCCCCGGGGGCAGAAGACCCAGTACTTC. The encoded protein is CASSSPRGQKTQYF.